This TCR beta chain was sequenced in a study of cytomegalovirus exposure and HLA in healthy donors. Study details: Tens of millions of unique TCRs, all from HLA-typed donors, were included in an early release of the data. Of over 350 genotyped donors, around 86% grouped in the Caucasian-associated ancestry cluster.

Germline V gives CDR1 MNHEY, CDR2 SMNVEV (reference sequence). The CDR3 loop spans 16 amino acids. V was pared by 11 bases and J by 1 base, with 21 bases between. PCR amplification relied on 60 Vbeta primers (plus 13 Jbeta primers). The assay was immunoSEQ multiplex PCR, and TCRdb's table has in-frame clones only and misses some. The table includes more than 150,000 clones, 65% to 85% detected once. This chain links TRBV27 with TRBJ2-4; no definite D call. The sequencing sample was made of PBMCs. This receptor was obtained from a man in his fifties in good health and CMV-seronegative. The CDR3 is CASSPGTNFAKNIQYF. The CDR3 coding sequence is TGTGCCTCCTCCCCCGGCACTAACTTCGCCAAAAACATTCAGTACTTC.